The 17 T cell receptor beta chains below all came from one sample that was sequenced in a study of blood T cells in healthy people across ages. A second PCR of roughly 7 to 11 cycles used a sample-barcoded 5' primer and a J-beta primer mix. TCRdb re-derived calls from the 5' RACE reads in MiXCR, one entry per CDR3 protein. The top ten clones hold under 5% of a sample with some 1,500,000 distinct CDR3 sequences, roughly two fifths of them seen once. Sequencing used blood. Source of these receptors: a woman under 30 in good health.

The chain recombines TRBV9 with TRBJ1-2; 9 positions match TRBD1. V lost 3 bases, J lost 6 bases, and 12 bases stayed unmatched. The CDR3 has 16 amino acids. Germline CDR1 SGDLS, CDR2 YYNGEE. The CDR3 protein is CASSGETGGLDHGYTF. DNA for the CDR3: TGTGCCAGCAGCGGTGAAACAGGGGGCTTAGACCATGGCTACACCTTC.

J is TRBJ2-4 and V is TRBV6-5; 7 nucleotides agree with TRBD1. With V trimmed by 3 bases and J by 3 bases, 5 bases remained unmatched. The germline CDR1 and CDR2 sequences are MNHEY and SVGAGI. The CDR3 contains 15 residues. DNA for the CDR3: TGTGCCAGCAGTTATCAGGGGGATAACAAAAACATTCAGTACTTC. This translates into CASSYQGDNKNIQYF.

This rearrangement joins TRBV19 to TRBJ1-1; TRBD1 might be the D (5 bases). The CDR3 has 15 residues. The V end was cut by 4 bases, the J end by 5 bases, with 17 bases between. Per the germline V gene, CDR1 is LNHDA and CDR2 is SQIVND (reference sequence). In DNA, the CDR3 is TGTGCCAGTAGTAAGGCGGCCGGGGGGTGGACTGAAGCTTTCTTT. Translation gives CASSKAAGGWTEAFF. Full variable domain (remainder filled in from reference TRBV19 and TRBJ1-1): DGGITQSPKYLFRKEGQNVTLSCEQNLNHDAMYWYRQDPGQGLRLIYYSQIVNDFQKGDIAEGYSVSREKKESFPLTVTSAQKNPTAFYLCASSKAAGGWTEAFFGQGTRLTVV.

The chain is built from TRBV7-2 and TRBJ1-2, with TRBD1 matching 9 bases. V trimming: 6 bases; J trimming: 4 bases; junction bases outside the gene matches: 6. Per the germline V gene, CDR1 is SGHTA and CDR2 is FQGNSA. The CDR3 contains 14 residues. CDR3 DNA sequence: TGTGCCAGCAGAACCACGACAGGGGGCTATGGCTACACCTTC. Translated, it gives CASRTTTGGYGYTF.

The V and J genes are TRBV7-9 and TRBJ1-2; the match to TRBD1 covers 8 bases. CDR3 length: 15 amino acids. Germline V lookup: CDR1 SEHNR, CDR2 FQNEAQ (reference sequence). The ends lost 7 bases at V and 8 bases at J; junction bases unmatched: 15. DNA of the CDR3: TGTGCCAGCAACTTCGCGGGACAGGCCCTCCGAGGCTACACCTTC. Encoded protein: CASNFAGQALRGYTF.

The gene calls are TRBV20-1 and TRBJ2-3; perhaps TRBD2 as D (5 bases). The CDR3 covers 17 residues. Trimming removed 4 bases at V and 6 bases at J, with 26 bases between. Per germline, CDR1 DFQATT and CDR2 SNEGSKA (reference sequence). The CDR3 protein is CSATGNGAEGSLDTQYF. CDR3 nucleotides: TGCAGTGCTACCGGGAACGGAGCAGAAGGGAGTCTGGATACGCAGTATTTT.

The chain recombines TRBV6-6 with TRBJ2-7; TRBD1 matches at 12 bases. Germline loops: CDR1 MNHNY, CDR2 SVGAGI (reference sequence). CDR3 length: 17 residues. J gave up 0 bases and V 4 bases, and 7 bases lay outside the gene matches. DNA for the CDR3: TGTGCCAGCAGTTCCCCCGGGACAGGGGGCCCCTCCTACGAGCAGTACTTC. Its protein is CASSSPGTGGPSYEQYF.

On this clonotype: One end of the junction fails to match germline, which may point to a read error. The V call is TRBV7-2, the J call TRBJ2-1; D is perhaps TRBD2 (6 bases). Germline CDR1 and CDR2: SGHTA and FQGNSA. The length of the CDR3 is 14 residues. The chain's CDR3 is CAGSLGLTYNEQFF. CDR3 nucleotide sequence: TGTGCCGGCAGCTTGGGACTGACTTACAATGAGCAGTTCTTC.

This clonotype has more than one count but fewer than ten. The V call is TRBV29-1, the J call TRBJ1-2; D might be TRBD1 (5 bases). Trimming took off 8 bases at V and 4 bases at J, with 17 bases between the two ends. Germline CDR1 and CDR2: SQVTM and ANQGSEA. There are 13 residues in the CDR3. CDR3 region: CSFLGQGSYGYTF. DNA for the CDR3: TGCAGCTTCCTAGGGCAGGGAAGCTATGGCTACACCTTC.

The V call is TRBV28, the J call TRBJ1-5; D unclear. Germline V gene sequence: CDR1 MDHEN, CDR2 SYDVKM. V gave up 3 bases and J gave up 9 bases, with 9 bases separating them. The CDR3 contains 12 residues. CDR3 region: CASSFGGLPQHF. The CDR3 DNA follows: TGTGCCAGCAGTTTTGGCGGTCTGCCCCAGCATTTT.

V and J are TRBV12-3 or TRBV12-4 and TRBJ2-3, with 12 nucleotides matching TRBD2. The CDR3 covers 16 residues. V lost 5 bases, J lost 1 base, and 4 bases stayed unmatched. CDR3 DNA: TGTGCCAGCAGTCCCTGGACTAGCGGGGGCACAGATACGCAGTATTTT. It is translated as CASSPWTSGGTDTQYF.

This clonotype has a count of ten or more. CDR3 coding DNA: TGCGCCAGCAGCCATCTGCACCTGACAGCTTCCTACGAGCAGTACTTC. Its protein is CASSHLHLTASYEQYF. The chain joins TRBV4-1 to TRBJ2-7; weak D call: TRBD1 (5 bases). This CDR3 is 16 amino acids long. V was trimmed by 3 bases and J by 1 base, leaving 16 bases between them. Germline V gene sequence: CDR1 MGHRA, CDR2 YSYEKL.

The CDR3 region has the DNA TGCAGTGCTACTCACATGGGTGAGGCGTTCGAGCAGTACTTC. It is translated as CSATHMGEAFEQYF. The rearrangement links TRBV20-1 to TRBJ2-1; D uncertain. The end of the DNA aligns better with TRBJ2-7, so the J call may be wrong. The CDR3 consists of 14 residues. Germline V CDR1 and CDR2: DFQATT, SNEGSKA (reference sequence).

The V and J genes are TRBV6-6 and TRBJ1-5; D is uncertain. The CDR3 extends over 11 amino acids. The V gene's germline CDR1 is MNHNY and CDR2 SVGAGI (reference sequence). Trimming removed 2 bases at V and 11 bases at J, with 7 bases between. This CDR3 reads CASSYRGAQHF. In nucleotides, the CDR3 is TGTGCCAGCAGTTACCGGGGAGCCCAGCATTTT.

In this sample, this clonotype turned up once. One junction end does not reproduce the germline sequence, and a read error may be involved. The V gene is TRBV9, the J gene TRBJ2-5; possible D gene TRBD2, 5 bases. The assigned J gene may be wrong: the sequence end matches TRBJ2-7 better. Germline V CDR1 and CDR2: SGDLS, YYNGEE. CDR3 length: 15 amino acids. The DNA for the CDR3 is TGTGCCAGTAGCGTAGCTACCCAAGTAAGACGCGAGCAGTACTTC. Its protein product is CASSVATQVRREQYF.

As for this clonotype: Possible read error: a much larger clone is one base away. The V gene is TRBV6-5, the J gene TRBJ1-2, with D hard to call. The CDR3 loop spans 15 amino acids. Germline CDR1 is MNHEY and CDR2 is SVGAGI. V dropped 8 bases and J dropped 0 bases, with 16 bases sitting between them. In DNA, the CDR3 is TGTGCCAGCGTTAGGGCGGCAGCCGCTAACTATGGCTACACCTTC. Translated: CASVRAAAANYGYTF.

There are a few counts of this clonotype. The V and J genes are TRBV4-3 and TRBJ2-1; D not certain. CDR1 LGHNA and CDR2 YSLEER come from the germline V gene. The CDR3 consists of 15 residues. The V end lost 0 bases, the J end lost 5 bases, and 11 bases lay between the germline ends. The CDR3, as DNA: TGCGCCAGCAGCCAAGATAAAGGTATACACAATGAGCAGTTCTTC. This gives the protein CASSQDKGIHNEQFF.